This is a list of T cell receptor beta chains from one sample in a study of blood T cell repertoires in COVID-19. The protocol was immunoSEQ multiplex PCR, while the TCRdb copy is restricted to in-frame clones and leaves out a portion. In the table there are some 81,000 clones, 90% to 95% of which are singletons. The source material was peripheral blood. These receptors came from a human donor with active COVID-19. The donor label of this sample is uncertain. The CDR3 runs from the conserved cysteine through the conserved F or W. The D gene is left open where the match is weak. Part of the rows lack a size; the others show once, few, many or a class for expanded clones.

V	J	D	size	CDR3	DNA
TRBV3-1/TRBV3-2	TRBJ2-1	TRBD2	.	CASRPLAGGYNEQFF	TGTGCCAGCAGACCCCTAGCGGGGGGTTACAATGAGCAGTTCTTC
TRBV6-6	TRBJ1-3	.	.	CASTSRGGSGNTIYF	TGTGCCAGCACCTCCCGGGGAGGCTCTGGAAACACCATATATTTT
TRBV28	TRBJ2-4	.	.	CASSPGTLIAKNIQYF	TGTGCCAGCAGCCCCGGGACACTTATAGCCAAAAACATTCAGTACTTC
TRBV12-3/TRBV12-4	TRBJ1-1	.	once	CASSPIKGLAFF	TGTGCCAGCAGCCCCATCAAGGGGTTGGCTTTCTTT
TRBV2	TRBJ1-1	TRBD1	.	CASSIEPGQLNTEAFF	TGTGCCAGCAGTATTGAGCCGGGACAGTTGAACACTGAAGCTTTCTTT
TRBV3-1/TRBV3-2	TRBJ2-1	TRBD1	.	CASSLFAAGGTYNEQFF	TGTGCCAGCAGCCTATTCGCCGCAGGGGGAACCTACAATGAGCAGTTCTTC
TRBV19	TRBJ2-3	TRBD1	.	CASSPRDRGEDTQYF	TGTGCCAGTAGCCCCCGAGACAGGGGCGAAGATACGCAGTATTTT
TRBV13	TRBJ2-2	TRBD2	.	CASSSRGGRGSGELFF	TGTGCCAGCAGCTCCCGGGGAGGGAGGGGATCCGGGGAGCTGTTTTTT
TRBV3-1/TRBV3-2	TRBJ2-7	TRBD1	.	CASSQGRQGSSYEQYF	TGTGCCAGCAGCCAGGGCCGACAGGGGAGCTCCTACGAGCAGTACTTC
TRBV15	TRBJ1-2	.	once	CATSRDKVAGGPYGYTF	TGTGCCACCAGCAGAGATAAGGTAGCGGGGGGTCCCTATGGCTACACCTTC
TRBV19	TRBJ2-7	TRBD2	.	CASSTNSGGPPYEQYF	TGTGCCAGTAGTACGAACTCGGGAGGCCCTCCCTACGAGCAGTACTTC
TRBV7-8	TRBJ2-5	TRBD2	.	CASSLPVAGGSETQYF	TGTGCCAGCAGCTTACCGGTAGCGGGAGGGTCTGAGACCCAGTACTTC
TRBV6-5	TRBJ2-7	TRBD1	.	CASRGTGWNEQYF	TGTGCCAGCAGGGGGACAGGGTGGAACGAGCAGTACTTC
TRBV9	TRBJ1-5	.	.	CASSVSYNQPQHF	TGTGCCAGCAGCGTCAGTTACAATCAGCCCCAGCATTTT
TRBV25-1	TRBJ2-7	TRBD2	.	CASSRASGSYEQYF	TGTGCCAGCAGTCGGGCTAGCGGGAGCTACGAGCAGTACTTC
TRBV28	TRBJ1-5	.	.	CASSLMGSHQPQHF	TGTGCCAGCAGTTTAATGGGGAGTCACCAGCCCCAGCATTTT
TRBV5-7	TRBJ1-6	TRBD1	once	CASSTTGVNSPLHF	TGTGCCAGCAGTACGACAGGGGTTAATTCACCCCTCCACTTT
TRBV5-1	TRBJ1-1	.	.	CASSREQGANTEAFF	TGCGCCAGCAGCCGGGAACAGGGAGCGAACACTGAAGCTTTCTTT
TRBV11-3	TRBJ2-1	TRBD1	.	CASSGRQGLNNEQFF	TGTGCCAGCAGCGGCAGACAGGGCCTCAACAATGAGCAGTTCTTC
TRBV28	TRBJ2-7	.	.	CASMRANEQYF	TGTGCCAGCATGAGGGCGAACGAGCAGTACTTC
TRBV4-1	TRBJ2-7	.	.	CASSQELEGPDEQYF	TGCGCCAGCAGCCAAGAGTTGGAGGGGCCTGACGAGCAGTACTTC
TRBV19	TRBJ1-4	.	.	CASSIQRNEKLFF	TGTGCCAGTAGTATCCAGCGGAATGAAAAACTGTTTTTT
TRBV25-1	TRBJ1-6	TRBD1	.	CASSELNRGNSPLHF	TGTGCCAGCAGTGAATTGAACAGGGGGAATTCACCCCTCCACTTT
TRBV10-1	TRBJ2-1	TRBD2	.	CASRDPGLAPNNEQFF	TGCGCCAGCAGAGATCCGGGACTAGCACCAAACAATGAGCAGTTCTTC
TRBV3-1/TRBV3-2	TRBJ2-3	.	.	CASSQTQGRPDTQYF	TGTGCCAGCAGCCAGACCCAGGGCCGGCCAGATACGCAGTATTTT